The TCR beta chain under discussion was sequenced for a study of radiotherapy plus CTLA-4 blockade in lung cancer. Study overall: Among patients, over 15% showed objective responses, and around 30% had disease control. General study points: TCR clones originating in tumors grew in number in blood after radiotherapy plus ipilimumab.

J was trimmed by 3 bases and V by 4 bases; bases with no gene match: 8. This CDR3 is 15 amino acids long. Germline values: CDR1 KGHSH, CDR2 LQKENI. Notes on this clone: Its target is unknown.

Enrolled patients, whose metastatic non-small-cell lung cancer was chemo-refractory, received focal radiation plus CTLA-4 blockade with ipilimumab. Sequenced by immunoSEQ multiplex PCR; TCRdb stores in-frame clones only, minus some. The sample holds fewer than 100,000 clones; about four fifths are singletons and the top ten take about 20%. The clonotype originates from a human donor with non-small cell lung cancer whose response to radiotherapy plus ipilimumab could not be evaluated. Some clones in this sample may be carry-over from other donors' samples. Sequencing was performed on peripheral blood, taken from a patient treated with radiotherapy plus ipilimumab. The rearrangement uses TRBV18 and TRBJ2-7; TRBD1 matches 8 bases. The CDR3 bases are TGTGCCAGCTCACGAGCTCCGGGACAGGTCTACGAGCAGTACTTC. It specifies CASSRAPGQVYEQYF. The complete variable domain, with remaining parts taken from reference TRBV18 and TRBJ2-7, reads NAGVMQNPRHLVRRRGQEARLRCSPMKGHSHVYWYRQLPEEGLKFMVYLQKENIIDESGMPKERFSAEFPKEGPSILRIQQVVRGDSAAYFCASSRAPGQVYEQYFGPGTRLTVT.